The present TCR beta chain was sequenced within a study of shared clonotypes between healthy human individuals. Clones were sequenced by immunoSEQ multiplex PCR, and TCRdb holds only the in-frame ones, with some missing. The data show some 660,000 clones, around three quarters seen once. The V gene's germline CDR1 is MNHEY and CDR2 SMNVEV (reference sequence). V gave up 2 bases and J gave up 1 base, with 2 bases separating them. The CDR3 is 13 amino acids. Of note for this clone: Being one base from a much bigger clone, this may be a read error.

The origin of this receptor is a woman aged 25 to 39 in good health. The sequenced sample consisted of memory CD4+ T cells sorted from blood. The subset is: CD45RA-negative fraction. The chain combines TRBV27 with TRBJ2-2; D ambiguous. The CDR3 is CASSLVNTGELFF. The CDR3 bases are TGTGCCAGCAGTTTAGTGAACACCGGGGAGCTGTTTTTT.